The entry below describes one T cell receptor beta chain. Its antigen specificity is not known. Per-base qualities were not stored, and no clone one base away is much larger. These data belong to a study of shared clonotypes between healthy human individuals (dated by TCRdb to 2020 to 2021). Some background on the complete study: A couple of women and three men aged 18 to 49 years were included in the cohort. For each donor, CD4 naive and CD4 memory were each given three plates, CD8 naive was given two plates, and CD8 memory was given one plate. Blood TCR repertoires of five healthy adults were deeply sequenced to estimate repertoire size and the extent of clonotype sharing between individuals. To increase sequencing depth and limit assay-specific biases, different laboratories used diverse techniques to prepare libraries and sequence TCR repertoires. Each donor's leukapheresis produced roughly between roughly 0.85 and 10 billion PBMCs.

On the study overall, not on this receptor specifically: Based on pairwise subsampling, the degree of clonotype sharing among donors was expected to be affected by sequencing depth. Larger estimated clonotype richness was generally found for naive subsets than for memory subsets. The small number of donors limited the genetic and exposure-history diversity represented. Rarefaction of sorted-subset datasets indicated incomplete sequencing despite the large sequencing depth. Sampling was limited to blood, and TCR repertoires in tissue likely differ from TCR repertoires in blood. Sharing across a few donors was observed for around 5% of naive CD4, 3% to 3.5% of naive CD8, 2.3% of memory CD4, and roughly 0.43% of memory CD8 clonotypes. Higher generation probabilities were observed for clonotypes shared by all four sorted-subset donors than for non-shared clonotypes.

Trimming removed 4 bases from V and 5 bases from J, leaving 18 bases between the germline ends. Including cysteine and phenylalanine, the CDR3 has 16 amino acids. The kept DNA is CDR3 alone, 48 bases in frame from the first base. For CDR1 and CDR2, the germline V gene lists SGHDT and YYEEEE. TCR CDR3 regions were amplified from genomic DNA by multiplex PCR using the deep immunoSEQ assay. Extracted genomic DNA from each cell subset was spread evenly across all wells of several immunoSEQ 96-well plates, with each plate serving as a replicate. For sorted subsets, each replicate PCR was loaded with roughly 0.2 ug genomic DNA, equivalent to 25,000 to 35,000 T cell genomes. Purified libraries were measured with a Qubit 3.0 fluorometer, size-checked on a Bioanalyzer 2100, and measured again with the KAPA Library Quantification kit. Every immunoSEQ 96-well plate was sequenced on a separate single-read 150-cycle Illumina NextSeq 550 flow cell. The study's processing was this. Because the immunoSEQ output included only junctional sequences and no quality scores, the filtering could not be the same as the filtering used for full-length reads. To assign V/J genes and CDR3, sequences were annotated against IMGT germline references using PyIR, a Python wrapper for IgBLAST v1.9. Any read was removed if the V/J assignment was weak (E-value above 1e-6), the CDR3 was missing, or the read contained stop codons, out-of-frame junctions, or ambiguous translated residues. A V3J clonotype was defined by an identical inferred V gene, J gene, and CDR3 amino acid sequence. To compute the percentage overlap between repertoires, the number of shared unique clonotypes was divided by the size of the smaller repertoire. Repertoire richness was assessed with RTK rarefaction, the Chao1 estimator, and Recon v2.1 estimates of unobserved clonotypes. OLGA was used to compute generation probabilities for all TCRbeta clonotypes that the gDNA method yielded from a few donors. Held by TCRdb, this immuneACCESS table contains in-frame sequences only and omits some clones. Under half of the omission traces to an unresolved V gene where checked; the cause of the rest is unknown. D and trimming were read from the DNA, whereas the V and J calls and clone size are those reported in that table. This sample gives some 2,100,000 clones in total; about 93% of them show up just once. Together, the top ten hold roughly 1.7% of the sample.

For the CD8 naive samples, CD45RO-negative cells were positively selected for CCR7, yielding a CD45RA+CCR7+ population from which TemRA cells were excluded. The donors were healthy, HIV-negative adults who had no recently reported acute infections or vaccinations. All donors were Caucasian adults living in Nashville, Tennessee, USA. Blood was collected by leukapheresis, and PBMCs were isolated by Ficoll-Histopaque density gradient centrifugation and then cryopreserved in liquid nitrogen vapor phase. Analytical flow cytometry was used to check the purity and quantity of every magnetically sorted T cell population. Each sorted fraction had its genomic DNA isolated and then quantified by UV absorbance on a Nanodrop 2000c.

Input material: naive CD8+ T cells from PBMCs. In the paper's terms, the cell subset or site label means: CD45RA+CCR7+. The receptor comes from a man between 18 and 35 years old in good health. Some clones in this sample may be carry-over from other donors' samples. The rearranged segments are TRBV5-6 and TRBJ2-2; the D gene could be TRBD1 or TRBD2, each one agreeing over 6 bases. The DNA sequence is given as TGTGCCAGCAGCCCCCAAGGTGGAGGGGGGACCGGGGAGCTGTTTTTT. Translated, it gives CASSPQGGGGTGELFF.